One sample yielded the 4 T cell receptor beta chains listed below, sequenced in a study of T-cell reconstitution after alpha-beta-depleted transplantation in children (dated by TCRdb to 2016 to 2017). The library was prepared using PCR. TCRdb shows the sequencer as Illumina HiSeq 2500. To normalize quantification of the TCRbeta repertoire, the TCR libraries were built with molecular barcoding that relied on unique molecular identifiers. TCRdb reanalyzed the raw reads on its own, using fastp at Q25 for trimming and MiXCR for clone calling, and kept in-frame beta chains. For every CDR3 protein sequence, its rows merge into one entry that carries the most common genes and DNA. The sample table holds around 600,000 distinct CDR3 sequences, of which about 10% were seen once. In total, the top ten clones hold less than 5% of the sample. This material consisted of PBMCs from the stem cell graft donor, taken from the stem cell graft. These receptors originate from a human donor who donated a stem cell graft to a child with acute myeloid leukemia.

The table lists this clonotype with a few counts. V is TRBV6-2 or TRBV6-3 and J is TRBJ1-3; D is uncertain. The V gene's germline CDR1 is MNHEY and CDR2 SVGEGT. This CDR3 is built from 12 residues. Trimming left V 5 bases short and J 7 bases short, with 9 bases between. CDR3: CASSGNRNTIYF. The DNA for the CDR3 is TGTGCCAGCAGTGGAAATCGGAACACCATATATTTT.

J is TRBJ2-7 and V is TRBV20-1, with 8 bases lining up with TRBD2. The CDR3 spans 15 residues. The V segment lost 5 bases and the J segment 2 bases; nucleotides outside the gene matches: 11. Germline V gives CDR1 DFQATT, CDR2 SNEGSKA (reference sequence). CDR3 in DNA: TGCAGTGCTCCACGGGGGGGTTATCAACCCTACGAGCAGTACTTC. Translated, it gives CSAPRGGYQPYEQYF.

A remark on this clonotype: The junction departs from germline at one end; a sequencing error may be responsible. The J gene is TRBJ2-4, the V gene TRBV7-7; perhaps TRBD1 as D (5 bases). Germline V lookup: CDR1 SSHAT, CDR2 FNYEAQ (reference sequence). The CDR3 is 13 amino acids. CDR3 in DNA: TGTGCTAGCAGCTTGGAGCAGGGAAACATTCAGTACTTC. Its translation is CASSLEQGNIQYF.

J is TRBJ2-7 and V is TRBV6-1; 7 nucleotides match TRBD1. With V trimmed by 7 bases and J by 6 bases, 12 bases remained unmatched. This CDR3 spans 14 amino acids. CDR1 and CDR2 from the germline V gene are MNHNS and SASEGT. CDR3 bases: TGTGCCAGCACGCTGGGACAGCCGTTGGGCGAGCAGTACTTC. Its protein product is CASTLGQPLGEQYF.